This T cell receptor (beta chain) was recorded in a study of T cell responses to AZD1222 COVID-19 vaccine. Study-level results: Among AZD1222 vaccinees, only six or seven were seropositive at baseline. There were mostly white British donors and more females than males, and clonal diversity was possibly underestimated. Among vaccine-associated CD4 TCRs, coverage spanned spike, with dominance at 160-218 and 743-854.

This CDR3 has 14 residues. Unmatched junction bases numbered 3, after V lost 5 bases and J lost 1 base. Germline CDR1 LNHDA, CDR2 SQIVND (reference sequence). The method was immunoSEQ multiplex PCR; TCRdb's version includes in-frame clones alone and lacks a portion of them. The repertoire holds approximately 260,000 clones, more than 85% seen once, with around 0.58% in the top ten. Of note for this clone: Its antigen is currently unknown.

The sample consisted of peripheral blood, taken on day 0 of AZD1222 vaccination. This TCR derives from an adult in good health. The chain couples TRBV19 to TRBJ2-7; 9 bases align to TRBD1. CDR3 sequence: CASSAGQGSYEQYF. The CDR3 DNA sequence: TGTGCCAGTAGTGCGGGACAGGGTTCCTACGAGCAGTACTTC.